Listed below are T cell receptor beta chains from one sample, sequenced in a study of OX40 agonist ivuxolimab in advanced cancers. The method was immunoSEQ multiplex PCR; TCRdb's version includes in-frame clones alone and lacks a portion of them. The sample includes about 55,000 clones, 70% to 90% of them seen just once. The specimen comprised CD4+ or CD8+ T cells sorted from blood, sampled in a trial of the OX40 agonist ivuxolimab. Receptors originate from an adult with an advanced solid tumor such as melanoma, head and neck, liver or kidney cancer. Each CDR3 is given with its conserved first and last residue. D genes are given only for firm matches. Not all rows give a size; the values are once, few, many and, for expanded clones, a class.

clone size	V gene	D gene	J gene	CDR3 protein	CDR3 DNA
-	TRBV11-3	-	TRBJ2-2	CASSSGLDRGNGELFF	TGTGCCAGCAGCTCCGGGCTCGACAGAGGGAACGGGGAGCTGTTTTTT
-	TRBV6-1	-	TRBJ1-1	CASALGAGYEAFF	TGTGCCAGCGCCTTGGGGGCAGGGTACGAGGCTTTCTTT
-	TRBV5-1	-	TRBJ2-3	CASSLEAAGSTDTQYF	TGCGCCAGCAGCTTGGAAGCGGCGGGGTCCACAGATACGCAGTATTTT
-	TRBV6-6	-	TRBJ1-5	CASSYSAAYQPQHF	TGTGCCAGCAGTTACTCAGCAGCATATCAGCCCCAGCATTTT
-	TRBV6-1	-	TRBJ1-2	CASSPEIPNYGYTF	TGTGCCAGCAGTCCAGAGATCCCTAACTATGGCTACACCTTC
-	TRBV15	-	TRBJ1-2	CATSSRGGDYGYTF	TGTGCCACCAGCTCCCGAGGGGGGGACTATGGCTACACCTTC
-	TRBV30	-	TRBJ1-2	CAWGAENAYGYTF	TGTGCCTGGGGGGCAGAGAACGCCTATGGCTACACCTTC
few	TRBV19	TRBD1	TRBJ2-1	CASSRDRGPSGTLSNEQFF	TGTGCCAGTAGTAGGGACAGGGGGCCTAGCGGGACCCTCAGCAATGAGCAGTTCTTC
-	TRBV2	-	TRBJ2-2	CASRAENTGELFF	TGTGCCAGCAGGGCAGAGAACACCGGGGAGCTGTTTTTT
-	TRBV9	-	TRBJ1-4	CASSPGGDAYEKLFF	TGTGCCAGCAGCCCAGGAGGGGACGCATATGAAAAACTGTTTTTT
-	TRBV7-9	-	TRBJ2-5	CASSLIGALGQETQYF	TGTGCCAGCAGCTTAATCGGGGCGTTGGGACAAGAGACCCAGTACTTC
-	TRBV4-1	-	TRBJ1-2	CASSQPAGSDGYTF	TGCGCCAGCAGCCAACCGGCAGGGAGCGATGGCTACACCTTC
-	TRBV19	-	TRBJ2-7	CASTELGGYEQYF	TGTGCCAGTACCGAGTTGGGGGGTTACGAGCAGTACTTC
once	TRBV13	TRBD2	TRBJ2-7	CASSWRAGGSDEQYF	TGTGCCAGCAGCTGGAGGGCGGGGGGCAGCGACGAGCAGTACTTC
once	TRBV19	TRBD1	TRBJ1-4	CASNRRTGGSEKLFF	TGTGCCAGTAATAGGCGGACAGGAGGATCTGAAAAACTGTTTTTT
-	TRBV11-2	-	TRBJ2-7	CASSLDQGRSYEQYF	TGTGCCAGCAGCTTAGATCAAGGACGGAGCTACGAGCAGTACTTC
-	TRBV2	-	TRBJ1-5	CASSEIRTVDQPQHF	TGTGCCAGCAGTGAAATCCGGACTGTGGATCAGCCCCAGCATTTT
once	TRBV19	TRBD2	TRBJ2-1	CASIPRFKTSGSHNEQFF	TGTGCCAGTATTCCCCGTTTTAAGACTAGCGGGAGCCACAATGAGCAGTTCTTC
-	TRBV19	-	TRBJ2-2	CASSRPQGNTGELFF	TGTGCCAGTAGTAGACCGCAGGGGAACACCGGGGAGCTGTTTTTT
-	TRBV7-9	-	TRBJ1-4	CASSLRSANEKLFF	TGTGCCAGCAGCTTAAGGTCAGCTAATGAAAAACTGTTTTTT
-	TRBV19	-	TRBJ2-1	CASSARDLSYNEQFF	TGTGCCAGTAGTGCCCGGGACCTCTCCTACAATGAGCAGTTCTTC
-	TRBV14	-	TRBJ2-7	CASSQEGHYEQYF	TGTGCCAGCAGCCAAGAGGGCCATTACGAGCAGTACTTC
-	TRBV28	-	TRBJ2-6	CASSFRSGANVLTF	TGTGCCAGCAGTTTCAGGTCTGGGGCCAACGTCCTGACTTTC
-	TRBV15	-	TRBJ1-1	CATSKGTLNTEAFF	TGTGCCACCAGCAAAGGGACACTGAACACTGAAGCTTTCTTT
-	TRBV9	TRBD2	TRBJ2-3	CASSEGLAGLGDTQYF	TGTGCCAGCAGCGAGGGACTAGCGGGATTAGGAGATACGCAGTATTTT
-	TRBV30	-	TRBJ2-5	CAWSVLLRGFQETQYF	TGTGCCTGGAGTGTCTTATTAAGGGGCTTTCAAGAGACCCAGTACTTC
-	TRBV28	TRBD2	TRBJ2-6	CASTLGTPGLAGVASGANVLTF	TGTGCCAGCACCTTAGGGACCCCGGGACTAGCGGGAGTGGCTTCTGGGGCCAACGTCCTGACTTTC
-	TRBV7-6	TRBD2	TRBJ2-1	CASSLRASGRHNEQFF	TGTGCCAGCAGCTTAAGGGCTAGCGGGAGACATAATGAGCAGTTCTTC
-	TRBV11-2	-	TRBJ1-1	CASSFSRDVGGTEAFF	TGTGCCAGCAGCTTTTCCCGGGATGTGGGGGGCACTGAAGCTTTCTTT
medium-sized	TRBV5-6	-	TRBJ2-2	CASSKDGELFF	TGTGCCAGCAGCAAGGACGGCGAGCTGTTTTTT
-	TRBV2	-	TRBJ2-1	CASSLGREQFF	TGTGCCAGCAGTCTAGGACGGGAGCAGTTCTTC
few	TRBV20-1	TRBD1	TRBJ1-1	CSARQDRLAFF	TGCAGTGCTAGACAGGACAGGCTGGCTTTCTTT
-	TRBV10-2	TRBD2	TRBJ2-1	CASRYERDESYNEQFF	TGCGCCAGCAGATATGAGCGGGATGAATCCTACAATGAGCAGTTCTTC
-	TRBV12-2	-	TRBJ1-1	CASRPNYRGGAQVGMDTEAFF	TGTGCAAGTCGCCCGAATTATAGGGGAGGGGCACAGGTCGGGATGGACACTGAAGCTTTCTTT
-	TRBV7-9	TRBD2	TRBJ2-1	CASSPLPGLAGGPNEQFF	TGTGCCAGCAGCCCTTTACCGGGACTAGCGGGAGGGCCCAATGAGCAGTTCTTC
once	TRBV7-9	-	TRBJ2-7	CATQGRDYEQYF	TGTGCCACGCAGGGTCGGGACTACGAGCAGTACTTC
-	TRBV5-4	-	TRBJ2-2	CASSPGRGANTGELFF	TGTGCCAGCAGCCCCGGGCGCGGGGCGAACACCGGGGAGCTGTTTTTT
-	TRBV6-9	-	TRBJ1-4	CASSYSGGEDEKLFF	TGTGCCAGCAGTTATTCGGGGGGAGAGGATGAAAAACTGTTTTTT
-	TRBV7-2	-	TRBJ1-2	CASSPGNNYGYTF	TGTGCCAGCAGCCCCGGGAATAACTATGGCTACACCTTC
-	TRBV15	TRBD2	TRBJ2-2	CATSPGLASGELFF	TGTGCCACCAGCCCGGGACTAGCTAGTGGGGAGCTGTTTTTT
-	TRBV28	TRBD1	TRBJ2-2	CASSFFPAGDRGVTGELFF	TGTGCCAGCAGTTTTTTCCCGGCGGGGGACAGGGGGGTCACCGGGGAGCTGTTTTTT
-	TRBV19	-	TRBJ2-1	CASRDRFSYNEQFF	TGTGCCAGTAGAGACAGGTTCTCCTACAATGAGCAGTTCTTC
once	TRBV7-9	-	TRBJ2-2	CASSPTELNTGELFF	TGTGCCAGCAGCCCGACAGAGTTGAACACCGGGGAGCTGTTTTTT
once	TRBV28	-	TRBJ1-2	CASSVDSVGGYTF	TGTGCCAGCAGTGTGGACAGCGTGGGTGGCTACACCTTC
-	TRBV19	TRBD1	TRBJ1-5	CASSVNAGTGGRQPQHF	TGTGCCAGTAGTGTGAATGCGGGGACAGGGGGTCGTCAGCCCCAGCATTTT
-	TRBV27	-	TRBJ2-3	CASRSTGISDTQYF	TGTGCCAGCAGGTCAACAGGGATTTCAGATACGCAGTATTTT
once	TRBV19	-	TRBJ2-7	CARSPSPATDTTEQYF	TGTGCCAGGTCTCCCTCCCCGGCGACGGATACTACGGAGCAGTACTTC
once	TRBV19	-	TRBJ1-5	CASLARSGSNQPQHF	TGTGCCAGTTTGGCCAGGTCGGGGAGCAATCAGCCCCAGCATTTT
few	TRBV11-2	-	TRBJ2-3	CASSLSMGPDTQYF	TGTGCCAGCAGCTTATCAATGGGTCCAGATACGCAGTATTTT
-	TRBV28	TRBD1	TRBJ1-6	CASRITDRGHYNSPLHF	TGTGCCAGCAGAATTACGGACAGGGGCCATTATAATTCACCCCTCCACTTT
-	TRBV5-5	TRBD1	TRBJ2-5	CASSLRQGPETQYF	TGTGCCAGCAGCTTACGACAGGGGCCGGAGACCCAGTACTTC
-	TRBV7-2	-	TRBJ1-1	CASSLEVGNTEAFF	TGTGCCAGCAGTTTAGAGGTAGGGAACACTGAAGCTTTCTTT